The 14 T cell receptor beta chains below all came from one sample that was sequenced in a study of glioma-infiltrating T cells. Using RNA template, CDR3s of TCR alpha and beta were amplified with iRepertoire arm-PCR. One entry per CDR3 protein results from TCRdb running MiXCR on the multiplex PCR reads. Here the sample spans roughly 2,700 distinct CDR3 sequences, around 34% being singletons. The sample was glioma tissue, nonneoplastic brain tissue, or PBMCs (not recorded which). The receptors were gathered from a human donor with low-grade glioma or glioblastoma, undergoing nonglioma brain surgery, or in good health (not recorded which).

This clonotype appeared many times. The chain combines TRBV19 with TRBJ1-4; D unresolved. Germline values: CDR1 LNHDA, CDR2 SQIVND (reference sequence). CDR3 length: 16 residues. Trimming left V 6 bases short and J 0 bases short, with 14 bases between. The CDR3 nucleotides are TGTGCCAGTAGCAAATACGACGGCTCAACTAATGAAAAACTGTTTTTT. It specifies CASSKYDGSTNEKLFF. The variable domain in full, with the rest retrieved from reference TRBV19 and TRBJ1-4, is DGGITQSPKYLFRKEGQNVTLSCEQNLNHDAMYWYRQDPGQGLRLIYYSQIVNDFQKGDIAEGYSVSREKKESFPLTVTSAQKNPTAFYLCASSKYDGSTNEKLFFGSGTQLSVL.

On this clonotype itself: It is likely a read error, because the conserved phenylalanine at the end of the CDR3 is missing. The chain uses TRBV2 and TRBJ1-2; D gene uncertain. The CDR3 consists of 13 residues. CDR1 and CDR2 from the germline V gene are SNHLY and FYNNEI. The CDR3, as DNA: TGCGCCAGCAGTGAAGTGTCCTACTATAGCTACACCTAC. It encodes CASSEVSYYSYTY.

Sample share makes this clonotype medium-sized (0.01 to 0.1%). The V call is TRBV6-2 or TRBV6-3, the J call TRBJ2-7; unclear D gene. The CDR3 loop spans 14 amino acids. The V end lost 2 bases, the J end lost 5 bases, and 13 bases lay between the germline ends. The V gene's germline CDR1 is MNHEY and CDR2 SVGEGT. CDR3 in DNA: TGTGCCAGCAGTTACGACCCGATAGTCAACGAGCAGTACTTC. Protein sequence: CASSYDPIVNEQYF.

As for this clonotype: The junction shows a germline mismatch at one end, possibly a read error. The chain couples TRBV18 to TRBJ2-3; no reliable D call. Looked up from germline, CDR1 is KGHSH and CDR2 is LQKENI. The length of the CDR3 is 15 residues. The CDR3 loop reads CGSSPFTGSTDKQYF. CDR3 coding DNA: TGTGGCAGCTCACCGTTTACTGGTAGCACAGATAAGCAGTATTTT. Looking up the rest from reference TRBV18 and TRBJ2-3 gives the full variable domain: NAGVMQNPRHLVRRRGQEARLRCSPMKGHSHVYWYRQLPEEGLKFMVYLQKENIIDESGMPKERFSAEFPKEGPSILRIQQVVRGDSAAYFCGSSPFTGSTDKQYFGPGTRLTVL.

The V and J genes are TRBV6-1 and TRBJ1-1, with D perhaps TRBD1 (5 bases). The CDR3 runs to 11 residues. In germline, CDR1 is MNHNS, CDR2 SASEGT. The DNA of the CDR3 is TGTGACAACACACGGGGGACTGAAGCTTTCTTT. Its translation is CDNTRGTEAFF.

This clonotype showed up many times. This sequence may be a read error, since a much larger clone differs from it by one base. The chain recombines TRBV19 with TRBJ1-5; D gene unclear. CDR1 and CDR2 from the germline V gene are LNHDA and SQIVND (reference sequence). Trimming removed 5 bases from V and 5 bases from J, with 16 bases in between. The CDR3 loop spans 15 amino acids. In DNA form, the CDR3 reads TGTGCCAGTAGTCTCTTCCGGGTTGGAGATCAGCCCCAGCATTTT. Protein sequence: CASSLFRVGDQPQHF.

This clonotype is categorized as large (0.1 to 1%). The V and J genes are TRBV4-3 and TRBJ2-5, with D maybe TRBD2 (5 bases). The CDR3 totals 15 residues. Deletions cut 0 bases from V and 5 bases from J, with 13 bases between. CDR1 LGHNA and CDR2 YSLEER come from the germline V gene. The CDR3 protein is CASSQDGSNRETQYF. CDR3 DNA: TGCGCCAGCAGCCAAGATGGGAGCAATCGCGAGACCCAGTACTTC.

By share of the sample, this clonotype is large. CDR3 amino acids: CASSSSQYQPQHF. The CDR3 DNA reads as TGTGCCAGCAGTTCATCCCAGTATCAGCCCCAGCATTTT. The chain couples TRBV6-1 to TRBJ1-5, with D hard to call. V lost 5 bases and J lost 5, with 10 bases in between. The germline V gene has CDR1 MNHNS and CDR2 SASEGT. CDR3 length: 13 amino acids.

To note about this clonotype: At one end, the junction sequence differs from germline, possibly due to a read error. The V call is TRBV12-3 or TRBV12-4, the J call TRBJ1-4; TRBD1 agrees at 11 bases. The CDR3 runs 15 residues. CDR3 DNA sequence: TGTGCCAGTAGTTTAGGGACAGGGGGTAATGAAAAAGTGTTTTTT. The encoded protein is CASSLGTGGNEKVFF.

Within the sample, this clonotype is medium-sized. The rearrangement joins TRBV7-9 to TRBJ2-1, with TRBD2 as a possible D gene (5 bases). This CDR3 contains 11 residues. CDR1 is SEHNR, CDR2 FQNEAQ, per germline (reference sequence). Trimming removed 2 bases from V and 15 bases from J, with 11 bases in between. CDR3 nucleotides: TGTGCCAGCAGCTTATGGGCGGGCCGGTTCTTC. This encodes CASSLWAGRFF. The full variable domain, rest sourced from reference TRBV7-9 and TRBJ2-1, is DTGVSQNPRHKITKRGQNVTFRCDPISEHNRLYWYRQTLGQGPEFLTYFQNEAQLEKSRLLSDRFSAERPKGSFSTLEIQRTEQGDSAMYLCASSLWAGRFFGPGTRLTVL.

By sample share, this clonotype is large. The V call is TRBV27, the J call TRBJ1-4; 7 nucleotides match TRBD1. Germline loops: CDR1 MNHEY, CDR2 SMNVEV (reference sequence). CDR3 length: 16 amino acids. Losses at the gene ends were 0 bases for V and 7 bases for J; bases not matched to a gene: 8. CDR3 DNA: TGTGCCAGCAGTTTATCGAACAGGGGAGGCGGTGAAAAACTGTTTTTT. Encoded protein: CASSLSNRGGGEKLFF.

This clonotype is termed medium-sized. The J gene is TRBJ1-1, the V gene TRBV14; no clear D. V lost 4 bases to trimming and J lost 1 base, with 7 bases between them. From germline, CDR1 is SGHDN and CDR2 FVKESK. CDR3 length: 13 residues. The CDR3 is CASSPYGNTEAFF. The DNA of the CDR3 is TGTGCCAGCAGCCCGTACGGGAACACTGAAGCTTTCTTT.

Within the sample, this clonotype is medium-sized (0.01 to 0.1%). The V and J genes are TRBV19 and TRBJ2-3; D is undetermined. There are 14 residues in the CDR3. Germline CDR1 reads LNHDA; CDR2 reads SQIVND (reference sequence). The V gene lost 5 bases and the J gene lost 0 bases, with 9 bases spanning the gap. DNA for the CDR3: TGTGCCAGTAGTTCCAGAACTAGCACAGATACGCAGTATTTT. Translating it yields CASSSRTSTDTQYF.

This clonotype is medium-sized by share. J is TRBJ1-1 and V is TRBV20-1; 7 nucleotides match TRBD1. This CDR3 comprises 13 residues. With V trimmed by 5 bases and J by 1 base, 4 bases remained unmatched. The germline gives CDR1 DFQATT, CDR2 SNEGSKA (reference sequence). CDR3 bases: TGCAGTGCTTCCGGGACAGAGAACACTGAAGCTTTCTTT. It specifies CSASGTENTEAFF.